The clone carrying this T cell receptor beta chain was detected only a few times. Vbeta (60) and Jbeta (13) primers were used in the PCR. Sequenced by immunoSEQ multiplex PCR; TCRdb stores in-frame clones only, minus some. The table records 150,000 to 200,000 clones, roughly 73% of them present only once. This sample was included in a study of cytomegalovirus exposure and HLA in healthy donors. J was trimmed by 1 base and V by 5 bases; bases with no gene match: 10. In germline, CDR1 is MDHEN, CDR2 SYDVKM. The CDR3 is made up of 18 amino acids. The source material was PBMCs. The rearrangement uses TRBV28 and TRBJ2-5; TRBD2 matches 13 bases. This sequence originates from a man between 18 and 29 years old in good health and CMV-seropositive. The CDR3 DNA sequence: TGTGCCAGCAGTACGGGACTAGCGGGGATAAAACTCCAAGAGACCCAGTACTTC. Translated: CASSTGLAGIKLQETQYF.